Below are 9 T cell receptor beta chains sequenced from a single sample in a study of regulatory and conventional T cells in RAG deficiency. Assay used: immunoSEQ multiplex PCR; TCRdb lists only in-frame clones, some missing. The data hold around 37,000 clones, with around 91% observed a single time. These same data were also listed under a study on regulatory T cells. From that second work: Primers: 52 TRBV forward and 13 TRBJ reverse.

The sample consisted of CD8+ T cells sorted from blood. The receptor source for this set is a human donor in good health.

CDR3 loop: CASSLTSAYEQYF. For the CDR3, the DNA is TGTGCCAGCAGTTTAACGTCAGCCTACGAGCAGTACTTC. V is TRBV28 and J is TRBJ2-7; no firm D call. This CDR3 region has 13 residues. With 2 bases removed from V and 2 bases from J, the gap between germline ends came to 7 bases. Germline V lookup: CDR1 MDHEN, CDR2 SYDVKM.

The chain uses TRBV28 and TRBJ1-5; 7 bases agree with TRBD1. Trimming cost V 10 bases and J 0 bases; bases outside gene matches: 15. This CDR3 has 17 residues. Germline CDR1 MDHEN, CDR2 SYDVKM. Written as DNA, the CDR3 is TGTGCCACCAGAACAGGGGCCCGGCACTATAGCAATCAGCCCCAGCATTTT. Protein product: CATRTGARHYSNQPQHF.

The chain couples TRBV29-1 to TRBJ2-1, with TRBD2 matching over 16 bases. This CDR3 spans 17 amino acids. The germline CDR1 and CDR2 sequences are SQVTM and ANQGSEA. V lost 4 bases, J lost 8 bases, and 11 bases stayed unmatched. The CDR3: CSVGGLAGGPSSHEQFF. CDR3 DNA sequence: TGCAGCGTTGGGGGACTAGCGGGAGGGCCTTCGTCCCATGAGCAGTTCTTC.

The rearrangement joins TRBV11-3 to TRBJ2-1; TRBD2 matches 13 bases. The CDR3 loop spans 16 amino acids. After removal of 5 bases from V and 6 bases from J, the junction contained 7 bases not matched to a gene. From germline, CDR1 is SGHNT and CDR2 YENEEA. The DNA for the CDR3 is TGTGCCAGCAGCCAGGGGGGACTAGCGGGACCCAATGAGCAGTTCTTC. Protein: CASSQGGLAGPNEQFF.

This clone has only one observation. The chain has TRBV6-1 and TRBJ1-5, with unresolved D. Germline assignment: CDR1 MNHNS and CDR2 SASEGT. The CDR3 runs 15 residues. V was cut by 3 bases and J by 0 bases, with 9 bases left in between. DNA for the CDR3: TGTGCCAGCAGTGACCTAGGGCATAGCAATCAGCCCCAGCATTTT. Translation: CASSDLGHSNQPQHF.

The J gene is TRBJ1-5, the V gene TRBV27; perhaps TRBD1 as D (5 bases). The CDR3 is made up of 13 amino acids. Trimming took 5 bases from V and 4 from J, leaving 9 bases between them. The germline V gene encodes CDR1 MNHEY and CDR2 SMNVEV (reference sequence). CDR3 nucleotide sequence: TGTGCCAGCAGTGACAGCTGGAATCAGCCCCAGCATTTT. Amino acid sequence: CASSDSWNQPQHF.

The chain combines TRBV6-1 with TRBJ1-2, with D hard to call. CDR3 length: 12 residues. With 6 bases removed from V and 7 bases from J, the gap between germline ends came to 12 bases. CDR1 is MNHNS, CDR2 SASEGT, per germline. The CDR3 reads CASREGGRGYTF. Written as DNA, the CDR3 is TGTGCCAGCAGAGAGGGCGGTCGTGGCTACACCTTC.

The chain links TRBV30 to TRBJ1-5; D is unresolved. With 0 bases removed from V and 3 bases from J, the gap between germline ends came to 12 bases. The germline V gene encodes CDR1 GTSNPN and CDR2 SVGIG (reference sequence). This CDR3 has 15 residues. The CDR3: CAWSVGPRDNQPQHF. CDR3 sequence (DNA): TGTGCCTGGAGTGTAGGTCCGAGGGACAATCAGCCCCAGCATTTT.

The chain uses TRBV5-1 and TRBJ2-1; 11 bases are a match to TRBD2. V trimming: 4 bases; J trimming: 8 bases; junction bases outside the gene matches: 29. The CDR3 is made up of 22 amino acids. Per germline, CDR1 SGHRS and CDR2 YFSETQ. In nucleotides, the CDR3 is TGCGCCAGCAGCCCATCAACGGCCTCGGTTGGGTTAGCGGGAGGGCCGAGGGATGAGCAGTTCTTC. Its protein is CASSPSTASVGLAGGPRDEQFF.